Listed below are T cell receptor beta chains from one sample, sequenced in a study of OX40 agonist ivuxolimab in advanced cancers. Some clones are missing from TCRdb's copy, which holds only in-frame ones; the method was immunoSEQ multiplex PCR. The repertoire has tens of thousands of clones, about 82% of them found once; the top ten carry roughly 2.7%. The source material was CD4+ or CD8+ T cells sorted from blood, sampled in a trial of the OX40 agonist ivuxolimab. The receptors were gathered from an adult with an advanced solid tumor such as melanoma, head and neck, liver or kidney cancer. Both conserved end residues are part of each CDR3. A D gene is named only where the DNA matches it firmly. Size values are once, few and many counts, or a class for expanded clones, and some rows have none.

J gene,V gene,D gene,clone size,CDR3 protein,CDR3 DNA
TRBJ2-1,TRBV27,TRBD1,once,CASSLYDRGGQFF,TGTGCCAGCAGTTTGTACGACAGGGGTGGGCAGTTCTTC
TRBJ2-2,TRBV11-2,TRBD2,NA,CASSPYSGINTGELFF,TGTGCCAGCAGCCCCTATAGCGGGATTAACACCGGGGAGCTGTTTTTT
TRBJ1-2,TRBV5-1,TRBD1,NA,CASSFTGEGLYGYTF,TGCGCCAGCAGCTTTACAGGGGAAGGGCTGTATGGCTACACCTTC
TRBJ1-6,TRBV6-1,NA,NA,CASSERWALRSDSPLHF,TGTGCCAGCAGTGAGAGGTGGGCTCTGCGATCTGATTCACCCCTCCACTTT
TRBJ2-7,TRBV6-6,NA,NA,CASSREGGAYEQYF,TGTGCCAGCAGCAGGGAGGGGGGGGCCTACGAGCAGTACTTC
TRBJ1-2,TRBV28,NA,NA,CASSFSTTAFYGYTF,TGTGCCAGCAGTTTCAGCACGACAGCCTTCTATGGCTACACCTTC
TRBJ2-5,TRBV7-2,TRBD2,NA,CASSFRPGLAQETQYF,TGTGCCAGCAGCTTTCGACCGGGACTAGCGCAAGAGACCCAGTACTTC
TRBJ2-3,TRBV7-3,NA,once,CASSPTLTDTQYF,TGTGCCAGCAGCCCCACACTCACAGATACGCAGTATTTT
TRBJ1-5,TRBV11-2,NA,NA,CASSLAGSSNQPQHF,TGTGCCAGCAGCTTAGCAGGGTCTAGCAATCAGCCCCAGCATTTT
TRBJ1-5,TRBV7-9,NA,NA,CASTLSPPDNQPQHF,TGTGCCAGCACCCTAAGCCCCCCGGACAATCAGCCCCAGCATTTT
TRBJ2-3,TRBV15,NA,NA,CATSTRPGDTQYF,TGTGCCACCAGCACCAGACCCGGAGATACGCAGTATTTT
TRBJ2-5,TRBV11-3,NA,NA,CASSLSPAQETQYF,TGTGCCAGCAGCTTAAGCCCCGCCCAAGAGACCCAGTACTTC
TRBJ2-5,TRBV6-6,NA,NA,CASSWGRKETQYF,TGTGCCAGCAGTTGGGGACGGAAAGAGACCCAGTACTTC
TRBJ2-5,TRBV11-3,TRBD2,few,CASTKGGRSWETQYF,TGTGCCAGCACAAAGGGCGGGAGGTCATGGGAGACCCAGTACTTC
TRBJ1-4,TRBV6-5,TRBD1,NA,CASSPTGGAYEKLFF,TGTGCCAGCAGTCCTACAGGGGGCGCTTACGAAAAACTGTTTTTT
TRBJ2-7,TRBV12-5,TRBD2,once,CASQLAGVTYEQYF,TGTGCTAGTCAACTGGCGGGAGTAACCTACGAGCAGTACTTC
TRBJ2-7,TRBV7-3,TRBD2,few,CASSPAGHYEQYF,TGTGCCAGCAGCCCAGCGGGGCACTACGAGCAGTACTTC
TRBJ2-1,TRBV30,NA,NA,CAWTKNGEQFF,TGTGCCTGGACGAAAAATGGTGAGCAGTTCTTC
TRBJ2-7,TRBV5-1,TRBD1,NA,CASSPVPGQGVYEQYF,TGCGCCAGCAGCCCAGTCCCGGGACAGGGGGTTTACGAGCAGTACTTC
TRBJ2-7,TRBV5-4,TRBD2,NA,CASSWGLADTYEQYF,TGTGCCAGCAGCTGGGGACTAGCGGATACCTACGAGCAGTACTTC
TRBJ2-2,TRBV29-1,NA,NA,CSPWTLGDGELFF,TGCAGCCCCTGGACTTTAGGGGACGGGGAGCTGTTTTTT
TRBJ1-2,TRBV4-1,NA,NA,CASSQKGLRGLANYGYTF,TGCGCCAGCAGCCAAAAGGGCCTCAGGGGTTTAGCTAACTATGGCTACACCTTC
TRBJ2-1,TRBV5-4,NA,NA,CASSPQTGGGEQFF,TGTGCCAGCAGCCCTCAAACAGGGGGGGGTGAGCAGTTCTTC
TRBJ2-5,TRBV14,NA,NA,CASSQHSSRQETQYF,TGTGCCAGCAGCCAACACTCCTCCCGTCAGGAGACCCAGTACTTC
TRBJ2-7,TRBV6-4,TRBD2,NA,CASSPLAGGRYEQYF,TGTGCCAGCAGTCCCCTAGCGGGAGGCCGTTACGAGCAGTACTTC
TRBJ1-3,TRBV9,NA,NA,CASTAGQSGNTIYF,TGTGCCAGCACGGCAGGCCAGTCTGGAAACACCATATATTTT
TRBJ2-7,TRBV7-8,NA,NA,CASSLYGQPADEQYF,TGTGCCAGCAGCTTATACGGTCAGCCCGCGGATGAGCAGTACTTC
TRBJ1-5,TRBV28,NA,medium-sized,CASTPRGPYQPQHF,TGTGCCAGCACCCCCAGGGGCCCCTACCAGCCCCAGCATTTT
TRBJ1-2,TRBV7-8,NA,NA,CASSFFLSYGYTF,TGTGCCAGCAGCTTTTTTCTCAGCTATGGCTACACCTTC
TRBJ1-1,TRBV7-9,NA,few,CASSFYGSTVVNTEAFF,TGTGCCAGCAGCTTCTACGGATCTACAGTTGTGAACACTGAAGCTTTCTTT
TRBJ2-7,TRBV12-5,NA,NA,CASGLGVGTYEQYF,TGTGCTAGTGGTTTGGGGGTCGGGACCTACGAGCAGTACTTC
TRBJ1-6,TRBV28,NA,NA,CASVLGRGRNSPLHF,TGTGCCAGCGTCTTAGGGCGGGGGAGGAATTCACCCCTCCACTTT
TRBJ1-1,TRBV6-5,NA,NA,CASSPTVNTEAFF,TGTGCCAGCAGCCCGACAGTTAACACTGAAGCTTTCTTT
TRBJ2-3,TRBV5-1,NA,NA,CASGLRNPSTDTQYF,TGCGCCAGCGGACTCAGGAATCCTAGCACAGATACGCAGTATTTT
TRBJ2-7,TRBV4-1,NA,once,CASSQEQTPLYEQYF,TGCGCCAGCAGCCAAGAGCAGACTCCACTCTACGAGCAGTACTTC
TRBJ2-3,TRBV5-4,TRBD2,NA,CASSLTSGSTDTQYF,TGTGCCAGCAGCCTCACTAGCGGGAGTACAGATACGCAGTATTTT